This passage covers 15 T cell receptor beta chains from one sample sequenced in a study of T cells in localized non-small cell lung cancer. This table comes from immunoSEQ multiplex PCR, and its TCRdb copy is limited to in-frame clones, with some not included. The sample consists of about 1,800 clones, 25% to 30% of them appearing once. Material: lung tumor tissue, obtained before any cancer treatment. These receptors originate from a woman aged 35 to 69 with stage I lung adenocarcinoma.

The sample holds one count of this clone. The rearrangement joins TRBV5-1 to TRBJ2-5; D is possibly TRBD1 (6 bases). The germline gives CDR1 SGHRS, CDR2 YFSETQ. Trimming took 3 bases from V and 1 from J, leaving 13 bases between them. The CDR3 spans 15 residues. The CDR3 protein is CASSWWVRGQETQYF. The CDR3 bases are TGCGCCAGCAGCTGGTGGGTCAGGGGCCAAGAGACCCAGTACTTC.

This clone was picked up a small number of times. The chain employs TRBV11-3 and TRBJ2-7, with D perhaps given as TRBD1 or TRBD2 (6 bases each). V lost 3 bases, J lost 4 bases, and 13 bases lay in between. This CDR3 is built from 14 residues. CDR1 and CDR2 from the germline V gene are SGHNT and YENEEA. The CDR3 DNA follows: TGTGCCAGCAGCTTGGAGGGGGACGGTTACGAGCAGTACTTC. This encodes CASSLEGDGYEQYF.

The chain combines TRBV6-1 with TRBJ1-1, with D unresolved. This CDR3 contains 15 residues. V was shortened by 1 base and J by 0 bases, with 9 bases between the two germline ends. Germline V gene sequence: CDR1 MNHNS, CDR2 SASEGT. The CDR3, as DNA: TGTGCCAGCAGTGAAGGGGGAGACATGAACACTGAAGCTTTCTTT. Translated, it gives CASSEGGDMNTEAFF.

This clone was counted only a few times. V is TRBV6-8 and J is TRBJ2-7; possibly TRBD2 for D (6 bases). The CDR3 length is 14 residues. Germline V gene data show CDR1 as MNHGY and CDR2 as SAAAGT. The V end lost 5 bases, the J end lost 0 bases, and 11 bases lay between the germline ends. The CDR3 DNA follows: TGTGCCAGCAGTCTGGGACTTCACTCCTACGAGCAGTACTTC. It translates to CASSLGLHSYEQYF.

By frequency in the sample, this clone is medium-sized (0.01 to 0.1%). The chain employs TRBV9 and TRBJ2-6, with 11 bases that match TRBD1. Trimming at V came to 9 bases and at J to 1 base, leaving 3 bases not matched to a gene. Per germline, CDR1 SGDLS and CDR2 YYNGEE. The CDR3 has 15 amino acids. CDR3 amino acids: CATGTGGSGANVLTF. The CDR3 DNA reads as TGTGCCACCGGGACAGGGGGTTCTGGGGCCAACGTCCTGACTTTC.

The chain combines TRBV19 with TRBJ1-1; 8 nucleotides agree with TRBD1. This CDR3 is 16 amino acids long. The germline CDR1 and CDR2 sequences are LNHDA and SQIVND (reference sequence). With V trimmed by 3 bases and J by 1 base, 7 bases remained unmatched. CDR3 bases: TGTGCCAGTAGTATGCCAGGGGGCGCGGGGAACACTGAAGCTTTCTTT. Amino acid sequence: CASSMPGGAGNTEAFF.

The rearrangement uses TRBV9 and TRBJ1-2, with 9 bases lining up with TRBD1. The CDR3 loop spans 15 amino acids. Trimming removed 0 bases from V and 4 bases from J; junction bases left unmatched: 4. Germline CDR1 SGDLS, CDR2 YYNGEE. CDR3 nucleotide sequence: TGTGCCAGCAGCGTAGAAGGGACAGGGACCTATGGCTACACCTTC. It yields the protein CASSVEGTGTYGYTF.

This chain connects TRBV5-1 to TRBJ2-1; D remains ambiguous. Germline-derived CDR1 and CDR2 are SGHRS and YFSETQ. V was shortened by 0 bases and J by 0 bases, with 10 bases between the two germline ends. This CDR3 has 16 residues. CDR3 amino acids: CASSLEQLSSYNEQFF. The CDR3 bases are TGCGCCAGCAGCTTGGAGCAGTTAAGCTCCTACAATGAGCAGTTCTTC.

The V gene is TRBV28, the J gene TRBJ2-3; 10 bases are shared with TRBD2. Germline V gene sequence: CDR1 MDHEN, CDR2 SYDVKM. After removal of 5 bases from V and 1 base from J, the junction contained 0 bases not matched to a gene. This CDR3 contains 14 residues. The CDR3 region is CASSGLAGTDTQYF. CDR3 bases: TGTGCCAGCAGTGGACTAGCGGGCACAGATACGCAGTATTTT.

The chain couples TRBV7-1 to TRBJ1-1, with TRBD1 matching over 7 bases. TRBV7-1 is classed as an ORF, of uncertain function. The CDR3 is made up of 13 amino acids. After removal of 4 bases from V and 7 bases from J, the junction contained 6 bases not matched to a gene. The CDR3 reads CASSLYRGSEAFF. CDR3 sequence (DNA): TGTGCCAGCAGCTTATACAGGGGAAGTGAAGCTTTCTTT.

The rearrangement joins TRBV19 to TRBJ1-1; D is ambiguous. Germline values: CDR1 LNHDA, CDR2 SQIVND (reference sequence). Trimming pared 7 bases from V and 7 bases from J, leaving 13 bases between. This CDR3 contains 12 residues. CDR3 DNA: TGTGCCAGTACGAGTCGGATGAATGAAGCTTTCTTT. Translated, it gives CASTSRMNEAFF.

In this sample, this clone turned up once. The CDR3 DNA is TGCAGCGTTGAAGTTTGGGACAGATCCCTCTATGGCTACACCTTC. Protein product: CSVEVWDRSLYGYTF. The V call is TRBV29-1, the J call TRBJ1-2; 7 nucleotides line up with TRBD1. V lost 1 base to trimming and J lost 4 bases; unmatched junction nucleotides: 9. The CDR3 has 15 amino acids. Germline loops: CDR1 SQVTM, CDR2 ANQGSEA.

This rearrangement joins TRBV6-8 to TRBJ1-2, with 7 bases matching TRBD1. CDR1 is MNHGY and CDR2 is SAAAGT in the germline V gene. This CDR3 has 13 residues. The V segment lost 6 bases and the J segment 8 bases; nucleotides outside the gene matches: 9. CDR3 in amino acids: CASRQDRVVGYTF. The CDR3, as DNA: TGTGCCAGCAGACAAGACAGGGTAGTCGGCTACACCTTC.

Judged by abundance, this clone is medium-sized. V gene TRBV11-3 combines with J gene TRBJ1-1, with a tentative D call TRBD1 (5 bases). The CDR3 sequence is 15 residues long. Trimming cost V 5 bases and J 2 bases, with 15 bases left between them. Germline V gene sequence: CDR1 SGHNT, CDR2 YENEEA. The CDR3 nucleotides are TGTGCCAGCAGCCCTACCTGGGGCCCAAACACTGAAGCTTTCTTT. It is translated as CASSPTWGPNTEAFF.

The chain has TRBV5-1 and TRBJ2-1; D is unclear. Per germline, CDR1 SGHRS and CDR2 YFSETQ. The V end lost 3 bases, the J end lost 1 base, and 8 bases lay between the germline ends. This CDR3 region has 14 residues. CDR3 in DNA: TGCGCCAGCAGCTCAGCTCCGTCCTACAATGAGCAGTTCTTC. Translation: CASSSAPSYNEQFF.